What follows is one T cell receptor (beta chain) and its context. V lost 3 bases and J 4 bases, leaving 11 bases between the germline ends. CDR3 length: 14 residues. The germline V gene has CDR1 SGHRS and CDR2 YFSETQ. The repertoire was sequenced with immunoSEQ multiplex PCR; TCRdb's copy has only in-frame clones and lacks some. The sample holds about 44,000 clones; approximately 90% are singletons and the top ten take around 25%. These data come from a study of blood T cell repertoires in COVID-19. Study at large: COVID-19 samples from acute and convalescent phases originated in the United States, Italy and Spain. The cDNA or gDNA used as material had been derived from T cells, B-cell-depleted T cells, or PBMCs.

The J gene is TRBJ2-1, the V gene TRBV5-1; D is undetermined. Sequencing was carried out using peripheral blood. The receptor's source is a woman older than 75 in a cohort sampled during active or convalescent COVID-19. CDR3: CASSSQSTYNEQFF. CDR3 DNA sequence: TGCGCCAGCAGCTCCCAATCAACTTACAATGAGCAGTTCTTC.